This T cell receptor (beta chain) originates from a study of shared clonotypes between healthy human individuals. Trimming cost V 0 bases and J 2 bases, with 3 bases left between them. The CDR3 spans 12 residues. The germline V gene encodes CDR1 SGHRS and CDR2 YFSETQ. CD45RO-negative, CCR7-positively selected cells formed the naive CD8 fraction, excluding terminally differentiated effector memory CD45RA+ cells. All of the donors resided in Nashville, Tennessee, and each was a Caucasian adult. Comments on this clone: Its matching antigen is unknown. Other nucleotide sequences in the sample specify the same CDR3.

General observations from the study: Unshared clonotypes carried lower generation probabilities than those common to all four donors.

The authors ran the assay at deep level. Some clones are missing from TCRdb's copy, which holds only in-frame ones; the method was immunoSEQ multiplex PCR. Of hundreds of thousands of clones in the sample, around 90% were seen once. The specimen was naive CD8+ T cells sorted from blood. The TCR was taken from a man aged 25-45 years in good health. The chain combines TRBV5-1 with TRBJ2-7, with D hard to call. The CDR3 protein is CASSLDTYEQYF. The CDR3 DNA sequence: TGCGCCAGCAGCTTGGACACCTACGAGCAGTACTTC.